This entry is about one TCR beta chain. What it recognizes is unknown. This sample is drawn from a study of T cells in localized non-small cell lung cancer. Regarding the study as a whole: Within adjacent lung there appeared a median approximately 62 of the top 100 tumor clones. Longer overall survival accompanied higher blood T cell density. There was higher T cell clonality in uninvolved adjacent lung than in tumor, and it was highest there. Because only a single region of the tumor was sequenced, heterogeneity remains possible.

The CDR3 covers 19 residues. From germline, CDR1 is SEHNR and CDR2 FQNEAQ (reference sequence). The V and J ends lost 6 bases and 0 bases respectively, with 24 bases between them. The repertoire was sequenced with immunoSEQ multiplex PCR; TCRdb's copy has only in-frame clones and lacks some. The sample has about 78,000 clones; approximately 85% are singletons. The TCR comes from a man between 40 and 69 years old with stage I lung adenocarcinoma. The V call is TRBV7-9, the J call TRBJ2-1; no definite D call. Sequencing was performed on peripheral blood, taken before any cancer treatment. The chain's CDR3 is CASRPEIQLDPSSYNEQFF. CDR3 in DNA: TGTGCCAGCAGACCGGAGATCCAACTCGACCCAAGCTCCTACAATGAGCAGTTCTTC.